The 27 T cell receptor beta chains listed next were all sequenced from one sample in a study of T cells in localized non-small cell lung cancer. Only in-frame clones appear in the TCRdb table, and some are missing; sequencing was by immunoSEQ multiplex PCR. The sample records some 21,000 clones, roughly 86% being singletons. The sample in question was peripheral blood mononuclear cells, obtained before any cancer treatment. These receptors were taken from a male donor at least 60 years old with stage II lung adenocarcinoma.

The chain links TRBV18 to TRBJ2-3; 8 bases are a match to TRBD1. The CDR3 is made up of 15 amino acids. The V and J ends lost 3 bases and 2 bases, in that order; junction bases with no gene match: 4. Germline V gives CDR1 KGHSH, CDR2 LQKENI. As DNA, the CDR3 is TGTGCCAGCTCACCGGGACAGGAGAACACAGATACGCAGTATTTT. Translating gives CASSPGQENTDTQYF. The whole variable domain, filled in from reference TRBV18 and TRBJ2-3, reads NAGVMQNPRHLVRRRGQEARLRCSPMKGHSHVYWYRQLPEEGLKFMVYLQKENIIDESGMPKERFSAEFPKEGPSILRIQQVVRGDSAAYFCASSPGQENTDTQYFGPGTRLTVL.

The CDR3, as DNA: TGCGCCAGCAGCAAGACTAGTACGCAGTATTTT. Residues: CASSKTSTQYF. The rearrangement links TRBV5-1 to TRBJ2-3, with D possibly TRBD2 on 6 matching bases. CDR3 length: 11 residues. V was pared by 4 bases and J by 8 bases, with 8 bases between. Germline V lookup: CDR1 SGHRS, CDR2 YFSETQ.

This sequence joins TRBV5-1 and TRBJ2-3; possible D gene TRBD2, 6 bases. The germline V and J ends were trimmed by 3 bases and 2 bases, with 13 bases remaining between them. From germline, CDR1 is SGHRS and CDR2 YFSETQ. This CDR3 is 15 amino acids long. The CDR3 is CASSSAGSPTDTQYF. Here the CDR3 DNA reads TGCGCCAGCAGCTCCGCGGGGAGTCCCACAGATACGCAGTATTTT.

The chain is built from TRBV5-4 and TRBJ1-2, with unresolved D. Trimming stripped 2 bases from V and 2 bases from J, with 10 bases between. The germline V gene has CDR1 SGHNT and CDR2 YYREEE (reference sequence). The CDR3 totals 14 residues. DNA for the CDR3: TGTGCCAGCAGCTTCGCCGGTCGAAACTATGGCTACACCTTC. It yields the protein CASSFAGRNYGYTF.

V and J are TRBV7-8 and TRBJ2-7, with 7 bases lining up with TRBD1. Germline lookup yields CDR1 SGHVS and CDR2 FQNEAQ. V trimming: 5 bases; J trimming: 4 bases; junction bases outside the gene matches: 5. This CDR3 is 13 amino acids long. CDR3 sequence reads: CASSPGGLYEQYF. In DNA, the CDR3 is TGTGCCAGCAGCCCAGGGGGTTTGTACGAGCAGTACTTC. Full variable domain (rest looked up from reference TRBV7-8 and TRBJ2-7): GAGVSQSPRYKVAKRGQDVALRCDPISGHVSLFWYQQALGQGPEFLTYFQNEAQLDKSGLPSDRFFAERPEGSVSTLKIQRTQQEDSAVYLCASSPGGLYEQYFGPGTRLTVT.

The gene calls are TRBV5-1 and TRBJ2-7; 7 bases match TRBD1. The germline V gene has CDR1 SGHRS and CDR2 YFSETQ. The CDR3 spans 13 residues. With 4 bases clipped from V and 2 bases from J, the junction kept 3 bases outside the gene matches. CDR3 amino acids: CASSADRTYEQYF. The DNA of the CDR3 is TGCGCCAGCAGCGCGGACAGGACCTACGAGCAGTACTTC.

This clone was observed a single time. This rearrangement joins TRBV21-1 to TRBJ2-4; the table's D gene call, TRBD1, was not cross checked with the DNA. TRBV21-1 is an annotated pseudogene. This CDR3 has 20 amino acids. CDR3 sequence reads: CASSKGQTGRPYLAKNIQYF. CDR3 sequence (DNA): TGTGCCAGCAGCAAAGGACAGACAGGGCGCCCTTACCTAGCCAAAAACATTCAGTACTTC.

This chain connects TRBV6-1 to TRBJ2-5, with a tentative D call TRBD1 (6 bases). Germline V gives CDR1 MNHNS, CDR2 SASEGT. The CDR3 loop spans 15 amino acids. V lost 3 bases to trimming and J lost 6 bases, with 17 bases between them. DNA of the CDR3: TGTGCCAGCAGTGATTGGGGGCAGGTGGGTCAGACCCAGTACTTC. Translation: CASSDWGQVGQTQYF.

V is TRBV20-1 and J is TRBJ2-7; tentatively, D is TRBD1 or TRBD2 (5 bases each). The CDR3 sequence is 11 residues long. V was shortened by 7 bases and J by 3 bases, with 10 bases between the two germline ends. The germline CDR1 and CDR2 sequences are DFQATT and SNEGSKA (reference sequence). CDR3 bases: TGCAGTGTGGGGGTAGACTACGAGCAGTACTTC. Protein product: CSVGVDYEQYF.

V gene TRBV18 combines with J gene TRBJ1-3; perhaps TRBD1 as D (5 bases). Trimming pared 1 base from V and 0 bases from J, leaving 10 bases between. The germline V gene has CDR1 KGHSH and CDR2 LQKENI. The CDR3 is 16 amino acids. This CDR3 is CASSPLPQDSGNTIYF. For the CDR3, the DNA is TGTGCCAGCTCACCACTCCCACAGGACTCTGGAAACACCATATATTTT.

V and J are TRBV28 and TRBJ1-6, with TRBD1 as a possible D gene (6 bases). CDR3 size: 13 residues. CDR1 is MDHEN and CDR2 is SYDVKM in the germline V gene. The V end lost 3 bases, the J end lost 10 bases, and 10 bases lay between the germline ends. The chain's CDR3 is CASSFRGSSPLHF. Written as DNA, the CDR3 is TGTGCCAGCAGTTTCAGGGGATCATCACCCCTCCACTTT.

The genes are TRBV11-3 and TRBJ1-1, with TRBD1 as a possible D gene (5 bases). Germline assignment: CDR1 SGHNT and CDR2 YENEEA. This CDR3 is built from 13 residues. V was cut by 6 bases and J by 0 bases, with 8 bases left in between. CDR3 in amino acids: CASSRQLNTEAFF. The CDR3 DNA sequence: TGTGCCAGCAGTCGACAGCTGAACACTGAAGCTTTCTTT. Based on the CDR3 plus reference TRBV11-3 and TRBJ1-1, the full variable domain is EAGVVQSPRYKIIEKKQPVAFWCNPISGHNTLYWYLQNLGQGPELLIRYENEEAVDDSQLPKDRFSAERLKGVDSTLKIQPAELGDSAVYLCASSRQLNTEAFFGQGTRLTVV.

The V and J genes are TRBV4-1 and TRBJ2-1; D remains unclear. Trimming cost V 4 bases and J 0 bases, with 10 bases left between them. The CDR3 covers 15 residues. Germline values: CDR1 MGHRA, CDR2 YSYEKL. The CDR3 spells CASSLDSGSYNEQFF. CDR3 nucleotide sequence: TGCGCCAGCAGCCTTGACTCGGGCTCCTACAATGAGCAGTTCTTC.

This rearrangement joins TRBV18 to TRBJ2-7; 7 bases match TRBD1. TRBJ2-5 matches the DNA end more closely, so the J call is doubtful. Germline CDR1 KGHSH, CDR2 LQKENI. The CDR3 is 14 amino acids. Written as DNA, the CDR3 is TGTGCCAGTCAATTCCAGGGGGACCAAGAGACCCAGTACTTC. It translates to CASQFQGDQETQYF.

In DNA form, the CDR3 reads TGTGCCAGCAGCTTTTCGGGGGCTACCCCGTACGAGCAGTACTTC. This encodes CASSFSGATPYEQYF. The V gene is TRBV5-4, the J gene TRBJ2-7; D possibly uses TRBD1 or TRBD2 (6 bases each). Looked up from germline, CDR1 is SGHNT and CDR2 is YYREEE (reference sequence). V lost 2 bases and J 4 bases, leaving 16 bases between the germline ends. The CDR3 runs to 15 residues.

The rearrangement uses TRBV5-1 and TRBJ1-2; D unresolved. This CDR3 has 15 residues. Germline loops: CDR1 SGHRS, CDR2 YFSETQ. The ends were cut back, 0 bases at V and 5 bases at J, with 14 bases in the middle. For the CDR3, the DNA is TGCGCCAGCAGCTTGGCGTTGGGGATTGGATATGGCTACACCTTC. Protein product: CASSLALGIGYGYTF. The full variable domain, completed using reference TRBV5-1 and TRBJ1-2, is KAGVTQTPRYLIKTRGQQVTLSCSPISGHRSVSWYQQTPGQGLQFLFEYFSETQRNKGNFPGRFSGRQFSNSRSEMNVSTLELGDSALYLCASSLALGIGYGYTFGSGTRLTVV.

The CDR3 DNA reads as TGTGCCAGCAGCTCGGGGACAGCGGGAGCGAAGCGCACAGATACGCAGTATTTT. This sequence encodes CASSSGTAGAKRTDTQYF. The chain couples TRBV7-9 to TRBJ2-3; TRBD2 might be the D (8 bases). This CDR3 has 18 amino acids. Germline V CDR1 and CDR2: SEHNR, FQNEAQ (reference sequence). Trimming removed 4 bases at V and 1 base at J, with 21 bases between.

J is TRBJ2-3 and V is TRBV9; D possibly corresponds to TRBD2 (5 bases). The ends were cut back, 5 bases at V and 3 bases at J, with 16 bases in the middle. The germline V gene encodes CDR1 SGDLS and CDR2 YYNGEE. The CDR3 totals 15 residues. This CDR3 is CASRASPYRTDTQYF. The CDR3 nucleotides are TGTGCCAGCAGAGCTAGCCCATATAGAACAGATACGCAGTATTTT.

The chain couples TRBV10-2 to TRBJ2-1, with 10 bases aligning to TRBD2. The CDR3 is 14 amino acids. V lost 7 bases to trimming and J lost 4 bases; unmatched junction nucleotides: 4. Germline V gene sequence: CDR1 WSHSY, CDR2 SAAADI. The CDR3 DNA reads TGCGCCAGCACTCTAGCGGGGGCTTACAATGAGCAGTTCTTC. Amino acids: CASTLAGAYNEQFF.

The genes are TRBV7-9 and TRBJ1-3; TRBD1 might be the D (5 bases). CDR1 and CDR2 (germline): SEHNR, FQNEAQ (reference sequence). V lost 5 bases to trimming and J lost 9 bases, with 14 bases between them. The length of the CDR3 is 13 residues. CDR3 DNA: TGTGCCAGCAGCCTCAGGGATTATGGCACCATATATTTT. Translation gives CASSLRDYGTIYF.

J is TRBJ2-7 and V is TRBV28, with unresolved D. The CDR3 totals 12 residues. CDR1 is MDHEN and CDR2 is SYDVKM in the germline V gene. Trimming left V 2 bases short and J 4 bases short, with 6 bases between. As DNA, the CDR3 is TGTGCCAGCAGTTTAGGGCAGTACGAGCAGTACTTC. This sequence encodes CASSLGQYEQYF.

The chain is built from TRBV28 and TRBJ2-5; TRBD2 matches 7 bases. Germline V gene sequence: CDR1 MDHEN, CDR2 SYDVKM. V lost 7 bases to trimming and J lost 4 bases; unmatched junction nucleotides: 15. This CDR3 is built from 16 residues. The CDR3 bases are TGTGCCAGCACCAGGCCACTAGCGATTACGGGAGAGACCCAGTACTTC. Amino acids: CASTRPLAITGETQYF.

This clone has only one observation. The sample carries other DNA sequences with the same CDR3. The chain's CDR3 is CASREGSGNTIYF. CDR3 coding DNA: TGTGCCAGCAGGGAGGGTTCTGGAAACACCATATATTTT. The J gene is TRBJ1-3, the V gene TRBV28; the D is unclear. The CDR3 is made up of 13 amino acids. The V end lost 6 bases, the J end lost 1 base, and 7 bases lay between the germline ends. Germline V gene lookup returns CDR1 MDHEN and CDR2 SYDVKM.

The V call is TRBV5-6, the J call TRBJ2-5; TRBD2 aligns across 8 bases. This CDR3 has 17 amino acids. Germline assignment: CDR1 SGHDT and CDR2 YYEEEE. With V trimmed by 0 bases and J by 1 base, 8 bases remained unmatched. CDR3 sequence (DNA): TGTGCCAGCAGCTTGGAATCGTCTAGCGGGTTCCAAGAGACCCAGTACTTC. This gives the protein CASSLESSSGFQETQYF.

The gene calls are TRBV7-2 and TRBJ2-3; perhaps TRBD2 as D (6 bases). Germline CDR1 is SGHTA and CDR2 is FQGNSA. Trimming cost V 5 bases and J 1 base, with 16 bases left between them. The CDR3 extends over 16 amino acids. Here the CDR3 DNA reads TGTGCCAGCAGCCTCTTGGGCGGGATTGGCACAGATACGCAGTATTTT. This translates into CASSLLGGIGTDTQYF.

This rearrangement joins TRBV7-3 to TRBJ2-3; either TRBD1 or TRBD2 may fit D (6 bases each). Germline V gene sequence: CDR1 SGHTA, CDR2 FQGTGA. V lost 5 bases, J lost 0 bases, and 12 bases lay in between. The CDR3 length is 15 residues. The CDR3 bases are TGTGCCAGCAGCCTTCAGGGGACTAGCACAGATACGCAGTATTTT. Its translation: CASSLQGTSTDTQYF.

The chain recombines TRBV6-6 with TRBJ2-7, with TRBD2 matching over 9 bases. Germline CDR1 reads MNHNY; CDR2 reads SVGAGI (reference sequence). J was trimmed by 4 bases and V by 7 bases; bases with no gene match: 5. This CDR3 is built from 13 residues. The CDR3 nucleotides are TGTGCCAGCACTAGCGGGATAATATACGAGCAGTACTTC. Translated: CASTSGIIYEQYF.